The T cell receptor (beta chain) described here comes from a study of T cells in localized non-small cell lung cancer (dated by TCRdb to the early 2020s). Regarding the research as a whole: Comparing tumors with uninvolved tumor-adjacent lungs, the study looked at the T cell repertoires of approximately 250 patients with early-stage NSCLC. The cohort comprised some 240 treatment-naïve NSCLC patients with resected, localized lung tumors. The mean age of the NSCLC patients was under 70 years, with approximately 130 men and around 110 women. Overall study outcomes, separate from this receptor: Because the study design was exploratory, TCR variables were selected using unadjusted p-values without false-discovery rate correction. Of the top 100 tumor clones, a median of approximately 60 were detected in paired uninvolved adjacent lung; about 28 were also among that lung's top 100. Because multi-region sequencing of the tumors was not done, intratumor heterogeneity could not be ruled out. Longer overall survival was associated with higher blood T cell density, whereas shorter survival was associated with higher adjacent-lung clonality. Uninvolved tumor-adjacent lung showed the highest T cell clonality, higher than tumor, which suggests more focused antigenic responses in the uninvolved tumor-adjacent lung.

The CDR3 starts with the cysteine, ends with the phenylalanine, and has 17 residues. Only the CDR3 DNA stays, 51 bases, in frame from base 1. Compared with germline, V lacks 5 bases and J lacks 4 bases; bases without a gene match: 11. The germline V gene gives CDR1 as SGHAT and CDR2 as FQNNGV. At diagnosis, peripheral blood, uninvolved tumor-adjacent lung and tumor were collected and were preserved as a mix of fresh-frozen and FFPE material. For TCR repertoire profiling, blood samples were analyzed as peripheral blood mononuclear cells. A note on this clone: The clone's antigen remains unknown. Base qualities are not at hand, and no much larger clone is one base apart.

The immunoSEQ Assay was used to sequence TCR beta CDR3 regions from DNA. As for the authors' bioinformatics: To compute T cell density, TCR beta template counts were normalized to usable DNA, which was estimated by amplifying housekeeping genes. Richness was estimated with the preseqR package, extrapolating to 400,000 templates for PBMC samples and 120,000 templates for tissue samples. Clonality was calculated as one minus Pielou's evenness. Differential abundance testing on productive amino-acid clonotypes, with a minimum total count of 5 and an alpha of 0.1, was used to identify tissue-enriched TCRs. The Jaccard Index and the Morisita Overlap Index were used to measure repertoire overlap between compartments. TCR beta CDR3s were clustered by GLIPH together with public tetramer-defined viral CDR3s, and at least three viral sequences plus V-gene enrichment were required for viral motifs. The table comes from immuneACCESS by way of TCRdb, which keeps in-frame sequences with V and J called. Part of the clones is missing from these tables; in studies checked, under half for an unresolved V gene and the rest for unknown reasons. That table gives V, J and clone size, and the DNA gave D and trimming. Across this sample there are about 53,000 clones, with 80% to 85% seen only once. The ten largest account for about 18% of the sample.

The starting material was peripheral blood mononuclear cells, obtained before any cancer treatment. The TCR originated in a man between 40 and 69 years old with stage III lung adenocarcinoma. Recombination joined TRBV11-2 with TRBJ2-5; 12 bases in between match TRBD2. At the DNA level, the sequence is TGTGCCAGCAGCCACGGACTAGCGGGGCAGGTTAGAGAGACCCAGTACTTC. It translates to CASSHGLAGQVRETQYF.